What follows is one TCR beta chain and its context. This entry comes from a study of cytomegalovirus exposure and HLA in healthy donors. The study ran its PCR with 60 Vbeta and 13 Jbeta primers. Original handling: Counted up in a later analysis, unique TCR beta chains came to 60 million to 95 million, with around 10 million shared. Method: immunoSEQ multiplex PCR; TCRdb's copy keeps in-frame clones and lacks some. V, J and clone size were drawn from that table, and D and trimming were deduced from the DNA. The repertoire has 200,000 to 250,000 clones, 75% of them found once; the top ten carry less than 2%. The V gene lost 3 bases and the J gene lost 6 bases, with 15 bases spanning the gap. This CDR3 region has 15 residues. Germline V CDR1 and CDR2: SGHVS, FNYEAQ.

This chain joins TRBV7-6 and TRBJ2-1; TRBD1 is a possible D gene (7 bases). Sample: PBMCs. The source is a woman in her 30s in good health and CMV-seronegative. The CDR3 spells CASSLEGQLINEQFF. CDR3 sequence (DNA): TGTGCCAGCAGCTTGGAGGGACAGCTCATCAATGAGCAGTTCTTC. The variable domain in full, with the rest retrieved from reference TRBV7-6 and TRBJ2-1, is GAGVSQSPRYKVTKRGQDVALRCDPISGHVSLYWYRQALGQGPEFLTYFNYEAQQDKSGLPNDRFSAERPEGSISTLTIQRTEQRDSAMYRCASSLEGQLINEQFFGPGTRLTVL.